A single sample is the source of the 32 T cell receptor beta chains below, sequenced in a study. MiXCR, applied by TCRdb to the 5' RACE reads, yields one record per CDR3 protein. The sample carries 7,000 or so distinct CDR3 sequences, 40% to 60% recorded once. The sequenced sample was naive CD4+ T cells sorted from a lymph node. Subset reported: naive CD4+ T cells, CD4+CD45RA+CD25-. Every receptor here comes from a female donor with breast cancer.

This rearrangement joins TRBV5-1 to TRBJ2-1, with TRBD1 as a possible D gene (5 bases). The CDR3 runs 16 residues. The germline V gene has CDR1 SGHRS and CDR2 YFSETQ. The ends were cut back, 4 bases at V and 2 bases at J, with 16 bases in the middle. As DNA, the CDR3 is TGCGCCAGCAGCCCGCTTGGGCAGGGCACCTACAATGAGCAGTTCTTC. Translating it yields CASSPLGQGTYNEQFF.

The CDR3 loop is CSARVMSGPTQETQYF. DNA for the CDR3: TGCAGTGCTAGAGTGATGTCAGGACCCACCCAAGAGACCCAGTACTTC. The V call is TRBV20-1, the J call TRBJ2-5; D is undetermined. This CDR3 comprises 16 residues. CDR1 and CDR2 (germline): DFQATT, SNEGSKA (reference sequence). Trimming removed 1 base at V and 1 base at J, with 16 bases between.

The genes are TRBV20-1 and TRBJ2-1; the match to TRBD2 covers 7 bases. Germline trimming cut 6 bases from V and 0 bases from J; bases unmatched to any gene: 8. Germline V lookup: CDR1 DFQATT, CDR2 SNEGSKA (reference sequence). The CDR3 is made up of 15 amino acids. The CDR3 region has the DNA TGCAGTGCATTGGGGACTATCAGCTCCTACAATGAGCAGTTCTTC. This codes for CSALGTISSYNEQFF.

CDR3 nucleotides: TGTGCCAGCAGTACGGGGACCCAATACGGCGAGCAGTTCTTC. Its translation: CASSTGTQYGEQFF. This chain links TRBV6-2 or TRBV6-3 with TRBJ2-1, with D perhaps given as TRBD1 or TRBD2 (5 bases each). The CDR3 contains 14 residues. Germline V gene data show CDR1 as MNHEY and CDR2 as SVGEGT. Deletions cut 5 bases from V and 10 bases from J, with 18 bases between.

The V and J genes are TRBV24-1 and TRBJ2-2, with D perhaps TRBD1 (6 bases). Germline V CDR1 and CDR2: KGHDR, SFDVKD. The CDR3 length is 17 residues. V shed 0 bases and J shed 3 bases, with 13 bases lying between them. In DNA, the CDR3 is TGTGCCACCAGTGATTTGCCCAGGGGACATGACACCGGGGAGCTGTTTTTT. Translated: CATSDLPRGHDTGELFF.

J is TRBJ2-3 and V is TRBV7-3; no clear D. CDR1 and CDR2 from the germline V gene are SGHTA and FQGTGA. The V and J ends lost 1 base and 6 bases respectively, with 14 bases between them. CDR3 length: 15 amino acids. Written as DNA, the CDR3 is TGTGCCAGCAGCTTAATAGGACGTATGGACGATACGCAGTATTTT. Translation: CASSLIGRMDDTQYF.

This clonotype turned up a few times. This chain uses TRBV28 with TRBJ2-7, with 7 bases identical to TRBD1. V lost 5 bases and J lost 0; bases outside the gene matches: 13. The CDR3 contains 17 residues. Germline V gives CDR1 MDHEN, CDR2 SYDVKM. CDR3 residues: CASSVMTGKAYSYEQYF. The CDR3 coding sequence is TGTGCCAGCAGTGTGATGACAGGGAAGGCTTACTCCTACGAGCAGTACTTC. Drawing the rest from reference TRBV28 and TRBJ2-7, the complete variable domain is DVKVTQSSRYLVKRTGEKVFLECVQDMDHENMFWYRQDPGLGLRLIYFSYDVKMKEKGDIPEGYSVSREKKERFSLILESASTNQTSMYLCASSVMTGKAYSYEQYFGPGTRLTVT.

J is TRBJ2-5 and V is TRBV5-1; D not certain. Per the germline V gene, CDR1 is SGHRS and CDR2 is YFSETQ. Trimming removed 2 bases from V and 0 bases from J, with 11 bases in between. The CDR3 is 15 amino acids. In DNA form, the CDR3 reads TGCGCCAGCAGCTTAGGCAGTGTGTACCAAGAGACCCAGTACTTC. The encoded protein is CASSLGSVYQETQYF.

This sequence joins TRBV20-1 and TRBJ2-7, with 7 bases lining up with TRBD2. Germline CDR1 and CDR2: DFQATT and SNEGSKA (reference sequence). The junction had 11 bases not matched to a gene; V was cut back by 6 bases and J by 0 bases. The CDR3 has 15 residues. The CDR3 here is CSAEGEGGPSYEQYF. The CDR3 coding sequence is TGCAGTGCCGAAGGAGAGGGAGGGCCCTCCTACGAGCAGTACTTC.

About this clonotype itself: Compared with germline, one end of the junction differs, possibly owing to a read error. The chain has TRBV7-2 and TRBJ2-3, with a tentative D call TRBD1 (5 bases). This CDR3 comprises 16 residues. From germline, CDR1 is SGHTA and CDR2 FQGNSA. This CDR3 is CASTLNSGIRTDTQYF. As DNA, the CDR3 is TGTGCCAGCACCTTAAACTCAGGGATACGCACAGATACGCAGTATTTT.

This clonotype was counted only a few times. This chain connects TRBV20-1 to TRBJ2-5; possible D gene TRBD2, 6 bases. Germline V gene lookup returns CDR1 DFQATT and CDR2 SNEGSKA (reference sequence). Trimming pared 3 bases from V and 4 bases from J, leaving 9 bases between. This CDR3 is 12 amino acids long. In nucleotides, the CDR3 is TGCAGTGCTAGTGGGGGGTCAGAGACCCAGTACTTC. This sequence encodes CSASGGSETQYF.

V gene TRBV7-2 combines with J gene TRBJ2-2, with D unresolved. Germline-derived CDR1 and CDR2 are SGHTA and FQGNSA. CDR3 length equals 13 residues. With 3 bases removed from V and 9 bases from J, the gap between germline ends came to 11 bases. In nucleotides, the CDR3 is TGTGCCAGCAGCTTGGTATGGGGAAGGGAGCTGTTTTTT. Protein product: CASSLVWGRELFF.

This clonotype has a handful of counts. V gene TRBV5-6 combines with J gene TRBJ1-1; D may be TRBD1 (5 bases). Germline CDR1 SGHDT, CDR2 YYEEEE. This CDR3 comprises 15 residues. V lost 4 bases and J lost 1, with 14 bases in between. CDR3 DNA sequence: TGTGCCAGCAGCCAAAGGGGCCTGTCGAACACTGAAGCTTTCTTT. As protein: CASSQRGLSNTEAFF. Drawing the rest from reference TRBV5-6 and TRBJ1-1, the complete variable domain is DAGVTQSPTHLIKTRGQQVTLRCSPKSGHDTVSWYQQALGQGPQFIFQYYEEEERQRGNFPDRFSGHQFPNYSSELNVNALLLGDSALYLCASSQRGLSNTEAFFGQGTRLTVV.

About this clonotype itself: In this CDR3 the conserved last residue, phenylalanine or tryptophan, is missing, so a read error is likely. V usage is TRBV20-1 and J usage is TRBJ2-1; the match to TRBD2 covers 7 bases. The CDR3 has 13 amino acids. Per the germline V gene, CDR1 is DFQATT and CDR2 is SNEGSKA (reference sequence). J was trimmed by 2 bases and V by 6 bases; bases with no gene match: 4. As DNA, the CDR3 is TGCAGTGCAGTGCGGGAGCCCTACAATGAGCAGTTCCTC. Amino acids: CSAVREPYNEQFL.

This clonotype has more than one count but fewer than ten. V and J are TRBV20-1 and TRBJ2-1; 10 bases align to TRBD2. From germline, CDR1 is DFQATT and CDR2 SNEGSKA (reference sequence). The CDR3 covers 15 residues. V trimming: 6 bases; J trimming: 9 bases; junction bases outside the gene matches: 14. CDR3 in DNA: TGCAGTGCGGTGTTAGCGGGGGGCCGCCCAACTGAGCAGTTCTTC. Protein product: CSAVLAGGRPTEQFF.

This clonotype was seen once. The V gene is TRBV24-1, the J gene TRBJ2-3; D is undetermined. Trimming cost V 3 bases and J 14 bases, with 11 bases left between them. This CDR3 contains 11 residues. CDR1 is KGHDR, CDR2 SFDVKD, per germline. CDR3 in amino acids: CATSDGVLAYF. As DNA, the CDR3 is TGTGCCACCAGTGATGGGGTCCTGGCGTATTTT.

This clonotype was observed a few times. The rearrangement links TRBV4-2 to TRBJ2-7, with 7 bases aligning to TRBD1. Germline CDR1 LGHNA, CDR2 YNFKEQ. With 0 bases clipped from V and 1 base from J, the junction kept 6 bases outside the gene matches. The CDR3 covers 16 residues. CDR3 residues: CASSQDKGTESYEQYF. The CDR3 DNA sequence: TGTGCCAGCAGCCAAGATAAAGGGACAGAGTCCTACGAGCAGTACTTC.

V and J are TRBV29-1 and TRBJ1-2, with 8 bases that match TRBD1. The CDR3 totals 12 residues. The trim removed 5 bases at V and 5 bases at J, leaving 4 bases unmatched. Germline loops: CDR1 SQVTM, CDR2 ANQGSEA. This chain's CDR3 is CSVWDRLYGYTF. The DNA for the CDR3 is TGCAGCGTTTGGGACAGGTTGTATGGCTACACCTTC.

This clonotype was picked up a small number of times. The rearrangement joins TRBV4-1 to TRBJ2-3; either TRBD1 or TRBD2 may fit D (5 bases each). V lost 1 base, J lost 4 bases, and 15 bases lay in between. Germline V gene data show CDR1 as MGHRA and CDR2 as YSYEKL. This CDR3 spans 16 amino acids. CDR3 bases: TGCGCCAGCAGCCAAGGAGCAGGGACGATTCCAGATACGCAGTATTTT. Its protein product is CASSQGAGTIPDTQYF.

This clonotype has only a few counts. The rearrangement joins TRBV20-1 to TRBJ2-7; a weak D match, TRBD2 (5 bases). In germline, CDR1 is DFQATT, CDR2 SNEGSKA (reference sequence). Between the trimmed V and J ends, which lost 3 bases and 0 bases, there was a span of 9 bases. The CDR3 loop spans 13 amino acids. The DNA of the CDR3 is TGCAGTGCTAGTGCGGGCCCCTCCTACGAGCAGTACTTC. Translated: CSASAGPSYEQYF.

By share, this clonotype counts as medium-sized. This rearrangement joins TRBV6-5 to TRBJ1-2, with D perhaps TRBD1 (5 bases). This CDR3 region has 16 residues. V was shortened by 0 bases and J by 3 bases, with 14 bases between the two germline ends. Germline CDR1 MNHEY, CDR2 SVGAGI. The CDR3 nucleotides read TGTGCCAGCAGTTACTCGGGCCGGGAGGGGTACTATGGCTACACCTTC. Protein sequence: CASSYSGREGYYGYTF.

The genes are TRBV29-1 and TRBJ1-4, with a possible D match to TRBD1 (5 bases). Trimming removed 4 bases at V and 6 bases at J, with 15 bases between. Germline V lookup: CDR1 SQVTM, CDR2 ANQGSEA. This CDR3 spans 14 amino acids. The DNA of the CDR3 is TGCAGCGTTGGTTCACCGATGGGGGATGAAAAACTGTTTTTT. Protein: CSVGSPMGDEKLFF.

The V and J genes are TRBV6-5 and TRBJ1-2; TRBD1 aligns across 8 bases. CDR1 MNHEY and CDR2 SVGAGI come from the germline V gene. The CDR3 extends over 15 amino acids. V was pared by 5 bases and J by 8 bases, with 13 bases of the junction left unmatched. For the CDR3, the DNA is TGTGCCAGCAGTCCCGCCCCGGACAGGGTGCGAGGCTACACCTTC. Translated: CASSPAPDRVRGYTF.

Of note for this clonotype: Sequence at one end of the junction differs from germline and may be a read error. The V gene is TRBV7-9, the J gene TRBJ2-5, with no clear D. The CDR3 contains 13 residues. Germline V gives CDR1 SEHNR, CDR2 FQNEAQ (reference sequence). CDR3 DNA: TGTGCTAGCAGCCCTCAGATTCGGGAGACCCAGTACTTC. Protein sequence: CASSPQIRETQYF.

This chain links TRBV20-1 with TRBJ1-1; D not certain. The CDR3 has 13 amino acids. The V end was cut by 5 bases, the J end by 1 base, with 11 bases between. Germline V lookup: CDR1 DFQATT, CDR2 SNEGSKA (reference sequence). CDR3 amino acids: CSAFTPPNTEAFF. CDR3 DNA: TGCAGTGCTTTCACACCACCGAACACTGAAGCTTTCTTT.

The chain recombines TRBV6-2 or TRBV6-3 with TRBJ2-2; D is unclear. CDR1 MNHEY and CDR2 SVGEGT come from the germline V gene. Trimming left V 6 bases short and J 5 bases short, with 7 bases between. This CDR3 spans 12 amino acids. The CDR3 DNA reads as TGTGCCAGCAGCTTCAAAACCGGGGAGCTGTTTTTT. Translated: CASSFKTGELFF.

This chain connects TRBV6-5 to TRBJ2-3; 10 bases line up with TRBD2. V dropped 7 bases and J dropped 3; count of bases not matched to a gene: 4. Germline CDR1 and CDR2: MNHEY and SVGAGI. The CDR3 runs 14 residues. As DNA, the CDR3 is TGTGCCAGCACCTCGGGACTAGCGACAGATACGCAGTATTTT. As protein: CASTSGLATDTQYF.

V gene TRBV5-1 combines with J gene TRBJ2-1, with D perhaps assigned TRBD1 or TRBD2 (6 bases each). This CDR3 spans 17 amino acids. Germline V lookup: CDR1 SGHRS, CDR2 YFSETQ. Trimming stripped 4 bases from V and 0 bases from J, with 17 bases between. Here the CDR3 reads CASSPTAGTLSYNEQFF. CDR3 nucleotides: TGCGCCAGCAGCCCGACCGCGGGGACACTCTCCTACAATGAGCAGTTCTTC.

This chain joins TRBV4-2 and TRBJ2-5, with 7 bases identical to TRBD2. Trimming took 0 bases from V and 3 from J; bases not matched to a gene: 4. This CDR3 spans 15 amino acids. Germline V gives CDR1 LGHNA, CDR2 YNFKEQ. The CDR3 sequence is CASSQEGLAEETQYF. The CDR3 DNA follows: TGTGCCAGCAGCCAAGAAGGTCTAGCGGAAGAGACCCAGTACTTC.

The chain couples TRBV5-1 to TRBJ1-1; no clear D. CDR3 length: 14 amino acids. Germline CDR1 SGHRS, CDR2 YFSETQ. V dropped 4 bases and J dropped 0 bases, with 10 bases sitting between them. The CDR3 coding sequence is TGCGCCAGCAGCATATTGGACCTGAACACTGAAGCTTTCTTT. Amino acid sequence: CASSILDLNTEAFF.

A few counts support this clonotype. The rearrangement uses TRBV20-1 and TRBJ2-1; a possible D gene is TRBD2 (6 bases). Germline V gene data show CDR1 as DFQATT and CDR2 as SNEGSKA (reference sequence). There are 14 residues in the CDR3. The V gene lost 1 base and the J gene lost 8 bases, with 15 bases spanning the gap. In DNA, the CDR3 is TGCAGTGCTAGAGTCGCCGGGAGAATCGATGAGCAGTTCTTC. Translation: CSARVAGRIDEQFF.

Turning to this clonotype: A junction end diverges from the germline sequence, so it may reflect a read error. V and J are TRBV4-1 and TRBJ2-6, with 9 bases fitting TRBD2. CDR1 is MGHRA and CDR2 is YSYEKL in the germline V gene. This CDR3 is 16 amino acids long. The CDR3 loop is CASSRGGDSGTNVLTF. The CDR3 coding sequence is TGCGCCAGCAGCCGCGGGGGGGACTCTGGGACCAACGTCCTGACTTTC.